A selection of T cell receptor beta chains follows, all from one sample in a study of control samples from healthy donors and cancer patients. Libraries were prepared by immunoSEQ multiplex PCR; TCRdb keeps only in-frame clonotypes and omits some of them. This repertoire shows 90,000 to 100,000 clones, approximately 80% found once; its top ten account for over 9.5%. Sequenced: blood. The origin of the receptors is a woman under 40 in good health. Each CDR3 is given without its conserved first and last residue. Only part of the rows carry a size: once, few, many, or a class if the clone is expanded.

ASKGQGYQPQH | TRBV2 | many | TRBJ1-5
AISATGLAVQETQY | TRBV10-3 | - | TRBJ2-5
ASSPSFRGRHNEQF | TRBV11-3 | - | TRBJ2-1
ASSQGRGEYGYT | TRBV4-2 | few | TRBJ1-2
ASSGPTGEGYT | TRBV9 | - | TRBJ1-2
ASSQDTPSGLGELF | TRBV3-1/TRBV3-2 | - | TRBJ2-2
ASSLGGLATNEKLF | TRBV5-1 | - | TRBJ1-4
ASSLGTGTYTEAF | TRBV7-6 | - | TRBJ1-1
ASSIAQGPYEQY | TRBV19 | once | TRBJ2-7
ASKGGLLYNEQF | TRBV2 | - | TRBJ2-1
AWSVSGGAYEQY | TRBV30 | once | TRBJ2-7
ASSPGQALSYEQY | TRBV19 | once | TRBJ2-7
ASSGRGGYT | TRBV6-2/TRBV6-3 | - | TRBJ1-2
ATSDPRTGRGGKLF | TRBV24-1 | - | TRBJ1-4